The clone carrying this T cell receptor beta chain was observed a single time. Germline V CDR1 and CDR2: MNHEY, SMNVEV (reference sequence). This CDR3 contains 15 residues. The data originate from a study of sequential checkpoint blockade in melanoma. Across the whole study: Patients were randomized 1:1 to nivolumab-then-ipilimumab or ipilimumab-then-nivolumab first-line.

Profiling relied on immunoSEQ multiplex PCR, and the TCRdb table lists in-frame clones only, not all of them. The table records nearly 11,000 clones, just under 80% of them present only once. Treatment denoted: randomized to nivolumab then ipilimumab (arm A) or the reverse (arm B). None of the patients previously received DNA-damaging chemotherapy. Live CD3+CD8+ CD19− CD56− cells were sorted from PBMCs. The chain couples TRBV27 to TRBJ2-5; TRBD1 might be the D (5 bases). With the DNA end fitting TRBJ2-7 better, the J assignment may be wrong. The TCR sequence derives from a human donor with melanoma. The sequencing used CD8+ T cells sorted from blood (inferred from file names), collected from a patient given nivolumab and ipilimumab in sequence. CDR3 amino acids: CASSLGQGLSYEQYF. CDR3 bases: TGTGCCAGCAGTTTAGGGCAGGGTCTCTCCTACGAGCAGTACTTC.